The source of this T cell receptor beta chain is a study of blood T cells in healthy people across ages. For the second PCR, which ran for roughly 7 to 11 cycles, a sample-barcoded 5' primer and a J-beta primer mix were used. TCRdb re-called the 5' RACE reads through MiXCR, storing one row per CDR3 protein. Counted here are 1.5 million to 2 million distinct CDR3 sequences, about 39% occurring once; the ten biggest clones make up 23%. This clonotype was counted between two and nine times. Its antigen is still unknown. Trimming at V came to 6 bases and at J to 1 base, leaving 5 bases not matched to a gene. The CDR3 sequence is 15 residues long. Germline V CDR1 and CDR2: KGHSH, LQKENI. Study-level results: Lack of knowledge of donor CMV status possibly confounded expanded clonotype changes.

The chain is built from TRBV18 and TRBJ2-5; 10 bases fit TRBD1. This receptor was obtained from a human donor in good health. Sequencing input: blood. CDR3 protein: CASSPGTGVQETQYF. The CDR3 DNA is TGTGCCAGCTCCCCCGGGACAGGGGTCCAAGAGACCCAGTACTTC.